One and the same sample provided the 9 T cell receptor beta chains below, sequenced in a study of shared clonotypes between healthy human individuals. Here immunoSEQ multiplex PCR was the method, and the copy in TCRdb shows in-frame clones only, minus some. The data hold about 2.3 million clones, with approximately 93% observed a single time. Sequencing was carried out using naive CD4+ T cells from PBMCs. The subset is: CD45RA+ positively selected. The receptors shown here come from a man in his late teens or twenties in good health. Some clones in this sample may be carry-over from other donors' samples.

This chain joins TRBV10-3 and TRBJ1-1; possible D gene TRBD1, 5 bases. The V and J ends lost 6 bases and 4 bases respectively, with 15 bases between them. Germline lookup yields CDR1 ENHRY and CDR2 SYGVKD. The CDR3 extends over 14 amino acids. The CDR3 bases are TGTGCCATCAGCGTCTCCGAGGGGTCCACTGAAGCTTTCTTT. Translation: CAISVSEGSTEAFF.

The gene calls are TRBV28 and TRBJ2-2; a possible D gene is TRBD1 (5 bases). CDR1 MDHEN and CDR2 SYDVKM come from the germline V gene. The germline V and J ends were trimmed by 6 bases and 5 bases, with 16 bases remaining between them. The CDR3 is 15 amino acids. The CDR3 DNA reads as TGTGCCAGCAGCTTAGGCCTTACAGGAACCGGGGAGCTGTTTTTT. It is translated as CASSLGLTGTGELFF. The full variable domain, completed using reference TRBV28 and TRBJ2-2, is DVKVTQSSRYLVKRTGEKVFLECVQDMDHENMFWYRQDPGLGLRLIYFSYDVKMKEKGDIPEGYSVSREKKERFSLILESASTNQTSMYLCASSLGLTGTGELFFGEGSRLTVL.

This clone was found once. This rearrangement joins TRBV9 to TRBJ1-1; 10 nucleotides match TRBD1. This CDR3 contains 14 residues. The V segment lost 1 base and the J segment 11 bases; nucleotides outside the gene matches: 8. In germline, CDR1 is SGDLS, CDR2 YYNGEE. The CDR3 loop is CASSVTPDRGGAFF. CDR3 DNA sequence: TGTGCCAGCAGCGTAACCCCGGACAGGGGGGGGGCTTTCTTT.

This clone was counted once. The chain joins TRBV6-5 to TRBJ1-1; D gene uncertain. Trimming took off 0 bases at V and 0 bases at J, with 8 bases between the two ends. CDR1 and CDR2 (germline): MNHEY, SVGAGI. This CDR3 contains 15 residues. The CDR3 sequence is CASSYSAKMNTEAFF. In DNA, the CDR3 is TGTGCCAGCAGTTACTCGGCCAAGATGAACACTGAAGCTTTCTTT.

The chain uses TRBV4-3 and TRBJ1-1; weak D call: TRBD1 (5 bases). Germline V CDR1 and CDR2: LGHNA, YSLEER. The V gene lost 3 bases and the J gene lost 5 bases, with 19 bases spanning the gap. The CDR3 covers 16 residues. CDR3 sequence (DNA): TGCGCCAGCAGCCAGGATTTACGGGGCGGAAAGACTGAAGCTTTCTTT. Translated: CASSQDLRGGKTEAFF.

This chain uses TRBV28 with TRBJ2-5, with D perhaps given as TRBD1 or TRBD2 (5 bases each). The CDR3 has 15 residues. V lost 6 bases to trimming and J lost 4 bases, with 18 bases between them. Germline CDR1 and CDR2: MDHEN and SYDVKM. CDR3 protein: CASSGSGTVRETQYF. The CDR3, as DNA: TGTGCCAGCAGCGGATCCGGGACCGTGAGAGAGACCCAGTACTTC.

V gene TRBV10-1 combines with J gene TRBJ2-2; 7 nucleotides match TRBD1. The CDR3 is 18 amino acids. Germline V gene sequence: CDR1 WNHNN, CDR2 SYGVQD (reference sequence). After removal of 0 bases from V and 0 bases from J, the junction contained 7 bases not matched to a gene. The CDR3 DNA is TGCGCCAGCAGTGAGTCGGCAGGGGGAGAGGCGAACACCGGGGAGCTGTTTTTT. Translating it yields CASSESAGGEANTGELFF.

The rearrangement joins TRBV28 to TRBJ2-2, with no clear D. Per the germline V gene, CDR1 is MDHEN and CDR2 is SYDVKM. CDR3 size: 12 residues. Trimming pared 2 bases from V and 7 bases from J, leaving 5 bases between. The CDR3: CASSLVFGELFF. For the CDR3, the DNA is TGTGCCAGCAGTTTAGTGTTCGGGGAGCTGTTTTTT.

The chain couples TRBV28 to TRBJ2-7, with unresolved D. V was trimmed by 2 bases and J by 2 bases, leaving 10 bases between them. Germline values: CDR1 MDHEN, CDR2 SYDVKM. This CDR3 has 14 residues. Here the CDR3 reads CASSLTVETYEQYF. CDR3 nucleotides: TGTGCCAGCAGTTTAACTGTCGAAACCTACGAGCAGTACTTC.